Below, 23 T cell receptor beta chains from the same sample are listed, as sequenced in a study of Graves' ophthalmopathy and Graves' hyperthyroidism. RNA served as the template for amplifying TCR beta CDR3 regions. Second-round multiplex PCR came after a first-round RT-PCR that employed HTBI primers. TCRdb passed the multiplex PCR reads through MiXCR, listing each CDR3 protein once. Of hundreds of thousands of distinct CDR3 sequences in the sample, about a fifth were seen once. Sequenced sample: peripheral blood. These receptors originate from a woman aged 18 to 35 with stable Graves' hyperthyroidism. Some clones in this sample may be carry-over from other donors' samples.

A remark on this clonotype: Being one base from a much bigger clone, this may be a read error. The rearrangement links TRBV20-1 to TRBJ2-7; D remains ambiguous. Trimming pared 4 bases from V and 2 bases from J, leaving 9 bases between. Germline V gene sequence: CDR1 DFQATT, CDR2 SNEGSKA (reference sequence). This CDR3 has 12 residues. Written as DNA, the CDR3 is TGCAGTGCTACCGACTCGGCCTACGAGCAGTACTTC. Translated, it gives CSATDSAYEQYF.

V usage is TRBV10-3 and J usage is TRBJ1-5; 9 bases line up with TRBD1. This CDR3 has 12 amino acids. V lost 10 bases, J lost 4 bases, and 2 bases stayed unmatched. The germline gives CDR1 ENHRY, CDR2 SYGVKD. This chain's CDR3 is CATGTGNQPQHF. Written as DNA, the CDR3 is TGTGCCACCGGGACAGGGAATCAGCCCCAGCATTTT.

The genes are TRBV2 and TRBJ2-5, with D perhaps matching TRBD1 or TRBD2 (6 bases each). Between the trimmed V and J ends, which lost 4 bases and 0 bases, there was a span of 15 bases. The CDR3 contains 16 residues. Looked up from germline, CDR1 is SNHLY and CDR2 is FYNNEI. The CDR3 spells CASSVLGGTNQETQYF. The CDR3 bases are TGTGCCAGCAGTGTCCTAGGGGGGACAAACCAAGAGACCCAGTACTTC.

The sample holds a few counts of this clonotype. Just one base apart from a much larger clone, this may be a read error. The rearrangement uses TRBV11-2 and TRBJ1-5, with 8 bases matching TRBD1. V trimming: 5 bases; J trimming: 3 bases; junction bases outside the gene matches: 6. The CDR3 contains 15 residues. Germline V CDR1 and CDR2: SGHAT, FQNNGV. Written as DNA, the CDR3 is TGTGCCAGCAGCCAGACAGGGGTTGACAATCAGCCCCAGCATTTT. Translating it yields CASSQTGVDNQPQHF.

Regarding this clonotype: It may be a read error: a sequence one base away is much more abundant. The V call is TRBV12-3 or TRBV12-4, the J call TRBJ2-2; D gene unclear. This CDR3 is built from 14 residues. CDR3: CAISSWANTGELFF. CDR3 nucleotide sequence: TGTGCCATCAGTTCGTGGGCGAACACCGGGGAGCTGTTTTTT.

CDR3 bases: TGTGCCAGCAGCTTAGCGGTTGGGGGGGTCACCGGGGAGCTGTTTTTT. Translation: CASSLAVGGVTGELFF. This chain uses TRBV7-2 with TRBJ2-2, with 7 positions matching TRBD2. Germline V gene lookup returns CDR1 SGHTA and CDR2 FQGNSA. The CDR3 is made up of 16 amino acids. V was pared by 0 bases and J by 4 bases, with 5 bases of the junction left unmatched.

This clonotype was found a few times. CDR3 DNA sequence: TGTGCCAGCAGCCAAGGGTCCGGGGATTCACCCCTCCACTTT. This sequence encodes CASSQGSGDSPLHF. This chain uses TRBV3-1 with TRBJ1-6, with no clear D. This CDR3 is 14 amino acids long. With 1 base removed from V and 8 bases from J, the gap between germline ends came to 9 bases. Germline V CDR1 and CDR2: LGHDT, YNNKEL (reference sequence).

This clonotype was detected many times. This rearrangement joins TRBV3-1 to TRBJ1-6, with 10 bases aligning to TRBD1. The CDR3 is made up of 16 amino acids. The V gene's germline CDR1 is LGHDT and CDR2 YNNKEL (reference sequence). Germline trimming cut 0 bases from V and 10 bases from J; bases unmatched to any gene: 6. The CDR3 sequence: CASSQEGDRGRSPLHF. The CDR3 bases are TGTGCCAGCAGCCAAGAAGGCGACAGGGGGCGATCACCCCTCCACTTT. The full variable domain, completed using reference TRBV3-1 and TRBJ1-6, is DTAVSQTPKYLVTQMGNDKSIKCEQNLGHDTMYWYKQDSKKFLKIMFSYNNKELIINETVPNRFSPKSPDKAHLNLHINSLELGDSAVYFCASSQEGDRGRSPLHFGNGTRLTVT.

This clonotype was detected many times. The junction departs from the called germline gene at one end, perhaps through a read error. The chain combines TRBV7-2 with TRBJ1-1; D unresolved. This CDR3 contains 15 residues. CDR1 and CDR2 from the germline V gene are SGHTA and FQGNSA. The chain's CDR3 is CASSPRRALNAEAFF. The CDR3 nucleotides read TGTGCCAGCAGCCCCCGGCGAGCCCTGAACGCTGAAGCTTTCTTT.

This clonotype was recorded many times. The J gene is TRBJ2-5, the V gene TRBV9; 8 nucleotides agree with TRBD1. Germline values: CDR1 SGDLS, CDR2 YYNGEE. Trimming removed 3 bases from V and 3 bases from J; junction bases left unmatched: 4. The CDR3 runs 14 residues. CDR3: CASSGGQAEETQYF. CDR3 nucleotides: TGTGCCAGCAGCGGGGGACAGGCCGAAGAGACCCAGTACTTC. Full variable domain (missing parts from reference TRBV9 and TRBJ2-5): DSGVTQTPKHLITATGQRVTLRCSPRSGDLSVYWYQQSLDQGLQFLIQYYNGEERAKGNILERFSAQQFPDLHSELNLSSLELGDSALYFCASSGGQAEETQYFGPGTRLLVL.

This sequence joins TRBV6-5 and TRBJ2-7; unclear D gene. Germline V CDR1 and CDR2: MNHEY, SVGAGI. Trimming took off 4 bases at V and 4 bases at J, with 11 bases between the two ends. The CDR3 has 13 residues. The CDR3 sequence is CASSSPPWYEQYF. CDR3 DNA sequence: TGTGCCAGCAGTTCTCCTCCTTGGTACGAGCAGTACTTC.

This clonotype was counted ten times or more. The chain has TRBV20-1 and TRBJ1-5, with D possibly being TRBD1 (5 bases). Germline CDR1 is DFQATT and CDR2 is SNEGSKA (reference sequence). V gave up 0 bases and J gave up 3 bases, with 12 bases separating them. The CDR3 contains 15 residues. In DNA, the CDR3 is TGCAGTGCTAGAGATCGGGGACGGATCAATCAGCCCCAGCATTTT. It codes for CSARDRGRINQPQHF.

At least ten counts were recorded for this clonotype. V is TRBV4-1 and J is TRBJ1-1; D possibly corresponds to TRBD1 (5 bases). Germline-derived CDR1 and CDR2 are MGHRA and YSYEKL. V was clipped by 6 bases and J by 3 bases, with 17 bases between them. The CDR3 totals 15 residues. The CDR3 DNA reads TGCGCCAGCAGACTCAATAGAGAAGGGGACACTGAAGCTTTCTTT. Translating it yields CASRLNREGDTEAFF.

This clonotype was seen ten or more times. An end of the junction does not agree with germline; a read error may underlie this. This chain joins TRBV7-2 and TRBJ2-7; D remains ambiguous. CDR3 length: 13 amino acids. Germline CDR1 is SGHTA and CDR2 is FQGNSA. CDR3 in DNA: TGTGCCGGCAGCCCCCCCTTGGGGTACGAGCAGTACTTC. Translating it yields CAGSPPLGYEQYF.

This clonotype was seen at least ten times. This chain links TRBV7-8 with TRBJ1-5; D uncertain. The germline CDR1 and CDR2 sequences are SGHVS and FQNEAQ. This CDR3 region has 14 residues. Trimming took 1 base from V and 10 from J, leaving 14 bases between them. The CDR3 region is CASSLVPSLSPQHF. In DNA, the CDR3 is TGTGCCAGCAGCTTAGTTCCGTCTCTTTCACCCCAGCATTTT. The full variable domain, its missing parts supplied by reference TRBV7-8 and TRBJ1-5, is GAGVSQSPRYKVAKRGQDVALRCDPISGHVSLFWYQQALGQGPEFLTYFQNEAQLDKSGLPSDRFFAERPEGSVSTLKIQRTQQEDSAVYLCASSLVPSLSPQHFGDGTRLSIL.

Many counts were recorded for this clonotype. The CDR3 protein is CASTDMDRALYGYTF. The CDR3 coding sequence is TGTGCCAGCACCGATATGGACAGGGCGCTCTATGGCTACACCTTC. This sequence joins TRBV28 and TRBJ1-2; 8 bases map to TRBD1. CDR1 and CDR2 (germline): MDHEN, SYDVKM. This CDR3 region has 15 residues. Germline trimming cut 7 bases from V and 4 bases from J; bases unmatched to any gene: 11.

The chain joins TRBV7-3 to TRBJ2-7; D remains unclear. There are 13 residues in the CDR3. V was shortened by 5 bases and J by 0 bases, with 8 bases between the two germline ends. Germline CDR1 is SGHTA and CDR2 is FQGTGA. Written as DNA, the CDR3 is TGTGCCAGCAGCCCCTACCCCTCCTACGAGCAGTACTTC. Translation: CASSPYPSYEQYF.

The table lists this clonotype with many counts. The gene calls are TRBV24-1 and TRBJ2-2; D unclear. Trimming took off 2 bases at V and 4 bases at J, with 10 bases between the two ends. CDR1 and CDR2 from the germline V gene are KGHDR and SFDVKD. This CDR3 spans 15 amino acids. The CDR3 reads CATSDSFGPTGELFF. The CDR3 DNA follows: TGTGCCACCAGTGATTCCTTCGGCCCCACCGGGGAGCTGTTTTTT.

This clonotype came up many times. The chain links TRBV10-3 to TRBJ1-2; TRBD1 aligns across 7 bases. This CDR3 spans 14 amino acids. Germline V lookup: CDR1 ENHRY, CDR2 SYGVKD. V gave up 10 bases and J gave up 7 bases; unmatched junction bases: 15. CDR3 amino acids: CATETGKNGAGYTF. DNA of the CDR3: TGTGCCACGGAGACAGGGAAGAACGGCGCTGGCTACACCTTC.

This clonotype was seen repeatedly, ten times or more. The chain links TRBV20-1 to TRBJ2-7; 13 bases map to TRBD2. Germline CDR1 reads DFQATT; CDR2 reads SNEGSKA (reference sequence). This CDR3 has 16 residues. V shed 5 bases and J 5 bases; nucleotides not matched to a gene: 12. In DNA form, the CDR3 reads TGCAGTGCTTCCCGGACTAGCGGGAGAGTCGGCGACGAGCAGTACTTC. Translation gives CSASRTSGRVGDEQYF.

A remark on this clonotype: No conserved phenylalanine or tryptophan is present at the end of the CDR3, so a read error is the likely explanation. The chain is built from TRBV27 and TRBJ1-3, with D possibly TRBD1 on 6 matching bases. Trimming took off 5 bases at V and 3 bases at J, with 11 bases between the two ends. There are 14 residues in the CDR3. Germline V lookup: CDR1 MNHEY, CDR2 SMNVEV (reference sequence). This chain's CDR3 is CASSARGFGNTIYV. As DNA, the CDR3 is TGTGCCAGCAGTGCGAGGGGGTTTGGAAACACCATATATGTT.

This chain joins TRBV4-2 and TRBJ1-5; 7 nucleotides match TRBD1. The V segment lost 3 bases and the J segment 0 bases; nucleotides outside the gene matches: 5. The CDR3 totals 16 residues. Germline V gene lookup returns CDR1 LGHNA and CDR2 YNFKEQ. The chain's CDR3 is CASSHWDSDSNQPQHF. The CDR3 nucleotides are TGTGCCAGCAGCCACTGGGACAGCGATAGCAATCAGCCCCAGCATTTT.

In its sample, this clonotype was seen a few times. The chain recombines TRBV5-6 with TRBJ1-5; 7 positions agree with TRBD1. CDR1 and CDR2 (germline): SGHDT, YYEEEE. With 4 bases clipped from V and 6 bases from J, the junction kept 10 bases outside the gene matches. CDR3 size: 15 residues. The CDR3 sequence: CASSRDRELGQPQHF. CDR3 sequence (DNA): TGTGCCAGCAGCCGCGACAGGGAACTCGGTCAGCCCCAGCATTTT.